This T cell receptor (beta chain) was recovered during a study of shared clonotypes between healthy human individuals. Looking at the study overall: Donors had three CD4 naive, three CD4 memory, two CD8 naive and one CD8 memory plate apiece. Study results and limitations: In several donors, around 5.5% of naive CD4 clonotypes appeared in common.

From CD4+ cells came CD45RA+ naive and CD45RA-negative memory subsets. In the original workflow: Filtering of immunoSEQ junctional sequences could not match full-length read filtering. Sequencing was performed with immunoSEQ multiplex PCR; in TCRdb, only in-frame clones are kept and a portion is missing. From that table come the V and J calls and clone size; the DNA was used to work out D and trimming. The sample holds about 2.5 million clones; about 90% are singletons and the top ten take around 0.38%. In the case of this clone: Its target is unknown.

The sequenced sample was naive CD4+ T cells from PBMCs. As for subset: CD45RA+ positively selected. The source of this sequence is a man aged 18 to 29 in good health. Some clones in this sample may be carry-over from other donors' samples.

The CDR3 region is CGTGSPTREQYF. The CDR3 coding sequence is TGTGGCACAGGGTCTCCCACTCGGGAGCAGTACTTC. The rearrangement links TRBV6-6 to TRBJ2-7, with D perhaps matching TRBD1 (6 bases). CDR1 and CDR2 from the germline V gene are MNHNY and SVGAGI (reference sequence). The CDR3 runs 12 residues.